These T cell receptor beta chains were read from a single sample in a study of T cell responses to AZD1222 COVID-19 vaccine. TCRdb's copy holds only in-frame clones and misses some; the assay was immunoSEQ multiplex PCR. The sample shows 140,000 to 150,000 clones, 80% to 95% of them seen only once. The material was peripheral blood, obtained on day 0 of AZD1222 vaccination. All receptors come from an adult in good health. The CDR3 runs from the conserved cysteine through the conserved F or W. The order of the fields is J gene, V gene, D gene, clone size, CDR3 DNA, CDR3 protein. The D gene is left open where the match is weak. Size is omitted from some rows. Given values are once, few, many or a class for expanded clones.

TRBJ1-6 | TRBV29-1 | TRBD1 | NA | TGCAGCGTTGGACAGGGCGGTAATTCACCCCTCCACTTT | CSVGQGGNSPLHF
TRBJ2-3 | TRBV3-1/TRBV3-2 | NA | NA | TGTGCCAGCAGCCAATTCAGCAGGGGGGCCACAGATACGCAGTATTTT | CASSQFSRGATDTQYF
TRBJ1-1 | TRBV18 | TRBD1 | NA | TGTGCCAGCTCACCACGTACAGGGGATTTAGCTTTCTTT | CASSPRTGDLAFF
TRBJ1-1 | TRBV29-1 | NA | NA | TGCAGCGTTTCCTGGGCACTAGTCGGGGAAGCTTTCTTT | CSVSWALVGEAFF
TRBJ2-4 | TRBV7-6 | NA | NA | TGTGCCAGCAGCGGGGACAGTGGGGGGTTCGTAGCCAAAAACATTCAGTACTTC | CASSGDSGGFVAKNIQYF
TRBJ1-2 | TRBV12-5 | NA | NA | TGTGCTAGTGGACAAACTTCGGGACGGGAGGGTAGAAACTATGGCTACACCTTC | CASGQTSGREGRNYGYTF
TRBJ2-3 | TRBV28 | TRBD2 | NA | TGTGCCAGCAGTTCTGGGGGGGGACCAGATACGCAGTATTTT | CASSSGGGPDTQYF
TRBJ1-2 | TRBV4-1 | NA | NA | TGCGCCAGCAGCCAAGTCGGCCCCCCGGATCGGAACTATGGCTACACCTTC | CASSQVGPPDRNYGYTF
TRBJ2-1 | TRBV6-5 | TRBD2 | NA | TGTGCCAGCAGCATCAGCGGGACCTACAATGAGCAGTTCTTC | CASSISGTYNEQFF
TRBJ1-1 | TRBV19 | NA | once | TGTGCCAGTAGTATCACAGGGCCGAACACTGAAGCTTTCTTT | CASSITGPNTEAFF
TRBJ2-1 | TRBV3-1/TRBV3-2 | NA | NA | TGTGCCAGCAGCCGGAGCGGTCCCTACAATGAGCAGTTCTTC | CASSRSGPYNEQFF
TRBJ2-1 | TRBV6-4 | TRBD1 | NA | TGTGCCAGCAGTGAGGGGCACCGGGCAGGGGGCGCGGGCAATGAGCAGTTCTTC | CASSEGHRAGGAGNEQFF
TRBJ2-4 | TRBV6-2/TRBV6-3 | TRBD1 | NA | TGTGCCAGCAGCTCAGGGACAGAGCTAGCCAAAAACATTCAGTACTTC | CASSSGTELAKNIQYF
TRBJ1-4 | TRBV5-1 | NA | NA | TGCGCCAGCAGCTTGGAGGCGGGAAATGAAAAACTGTTTTTT | CASSLEAGNEKLFF
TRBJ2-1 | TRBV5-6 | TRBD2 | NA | TGTGCCAGCAGCTTGCCTAGCGGTGGGCAGTTCTTC | CASSLPSGGQFF
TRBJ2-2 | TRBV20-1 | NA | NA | TGCAGTGCTAGTGACGGGGATGAGCTGTTTTTT | CSASDGDELFF
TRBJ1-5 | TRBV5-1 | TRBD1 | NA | TGCGCCAGCCGAGGGGGCCTGGGCAATCAGCCCCAGCATTTT | CASRGGLGNQPQHF
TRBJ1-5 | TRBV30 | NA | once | TGTGCCTGGAGTGTACAGGGACCCGGGTATGGGAAGCCCCAGCATTTT | CAWSVQGPGYGKPQHF
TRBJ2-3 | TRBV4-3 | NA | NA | TGCGCCAGCAGCCAAGATGAGGGCCCGGGCTTCCGCACAGATACGCAGTATTTT | CASSQDEGPGFRTDTQYF
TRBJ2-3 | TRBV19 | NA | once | TGTGCCAGTACCGAACGACAGTTCACAGATACGCAGTATTTT | CASTERQFTDTQYF
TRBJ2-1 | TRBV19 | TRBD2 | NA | TGTGCCAGTAGTCCGAAGAGCGGGAGCTACAATGAGCAGTTCTTC | CASSPKSGSYNEQFF
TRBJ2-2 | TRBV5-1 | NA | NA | TGCGCCAGCAGCTTGGGGGAAACCGGGGAGCTGTTTTTT | CASSLGETGELFF
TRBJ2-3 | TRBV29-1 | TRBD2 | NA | TGCAGCGTTGAGGTGCCGGGAGGGTTGACAGATACGCAGTATTTT | CSVEVPGGLTDTQYF
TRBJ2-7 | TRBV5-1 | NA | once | TGCGCCAGCAGCTTGGCCGGGGTCCACGAGCAGTACTTC | CASSLAGVHEQYF
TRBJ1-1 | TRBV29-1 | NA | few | TGCAGCGGCCTGGCCAGGGAGATGGGTGAAGCTTTCTTT | CSGLAREMGEAFF
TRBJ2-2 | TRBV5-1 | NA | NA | TGCGCCAGCAGCTTGCGACTGGGTAGGGGTACCGGGGAGCTGTTTTTT | CASSLRLGRGTGELFF
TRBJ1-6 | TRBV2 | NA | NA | TGTGCCAGCAGAGGGGGGGCTTCAGGGTCACCCCTCCACTTT | CASRGGASGSPLHF
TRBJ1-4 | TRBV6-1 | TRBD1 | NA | TGTGCCAGCAGTGAAAACAGGGGCGGGAATGAAAAACTGTTTTTT | CASSENRGGNEKLFF
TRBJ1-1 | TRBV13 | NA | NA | TGTGCCAGTACTCGGGGGTACACTGAAGCTTTCTTT | CASTRGYTEAFF
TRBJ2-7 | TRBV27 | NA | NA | TGTGCCAGCAGTTTACAAACACAGGGCTACGAGCAGTACTTC | CASSLQTQGYEQYF
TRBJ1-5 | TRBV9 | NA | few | TGTGCCAGCAGCGTAGGAGGGTCCGGTCAGCCCCAGCATTTT | CASSVGGSGQPQHF
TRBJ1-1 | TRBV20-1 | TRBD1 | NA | TGCAGTGCTAGTTCACAGGGGGCACTTTTAGTAGCTTTCTTT | CSASSQGALLVAFF
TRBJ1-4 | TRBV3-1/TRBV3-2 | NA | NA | TGTGCCAGCAGCGAATGGACCAGGGAGGGGGAAAAACTGTTTTTT | CASSEWTREGEKLFF
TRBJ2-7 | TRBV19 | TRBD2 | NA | TGTGCCAGTAGTGAAGGCGGGAGCTACGAGCAGTACTTC | CASSEGGSYEQYF
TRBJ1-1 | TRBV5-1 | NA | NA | TGCGCCAGCAGCTCGGCGGGGGGTTACACTGAAGCTTTCTTT | CASSSAGGYTEAFF
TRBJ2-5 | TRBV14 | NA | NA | TGTGCCAGCAGCCACTCAGGGGGGGACGGTCAAGAGACCCAGTACTTC | CASSHSGGDGQETQYF
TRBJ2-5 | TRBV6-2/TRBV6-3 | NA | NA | TGTGCCAGCAGTTACCACCGCTTTGGGGGGGAGACCCAGTACTTC | CASSYHRFGGETQYF
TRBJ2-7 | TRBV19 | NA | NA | TGTGCCAGTAGTACCGCCCTGTTTCAAGAGTACTTC | CASSTALFQEYF
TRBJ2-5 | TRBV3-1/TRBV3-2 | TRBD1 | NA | TGTGCCAGCAGCCAAGGGGGACAGGGAAAACAAGAGACCCAGTACTTC | CASSQGGQGKQETQYF
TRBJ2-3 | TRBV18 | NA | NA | TGTGCCAGCTCACCACCGGGGGGCAGTTTGACAGATACGCAGTATTTT | CASSPPGGSLTDTQYF
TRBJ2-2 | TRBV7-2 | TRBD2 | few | TGTGCCAGCAGGGGACTAATCGGGGAGCTGTTTTTT | CASRGLIGELFF
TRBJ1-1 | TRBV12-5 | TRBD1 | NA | TGTGCTAGTGGTTTGAGACCGGGACAGGGGTGGGCCCCTGAAGCTTTCTTT | CASGLRPGQGWAPEAFF
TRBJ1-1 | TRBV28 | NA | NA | TGTGCCAGCAGTTTTTCGACAGAGAACACTGAAGCTTTCTTT | CASSFSTENTEAFF
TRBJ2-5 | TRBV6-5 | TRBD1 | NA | TGTGCCAGCAGTTACCCGGGGACAGTGGGGGAGACCCAGTACTTC | CASSYPGTVGETQYF
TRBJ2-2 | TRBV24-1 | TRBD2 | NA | TGTGCCACCAGTGACACTAGCGGGAGGGCCCCCACCGGGGAGCTGTTTTTT | CATSDTSGRAPTGELFF
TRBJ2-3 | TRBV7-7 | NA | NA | TGTGCCAGCAGCTCCCGGGGGAGCACAGATACGCAGTATTTT | CASSSRGSTDTQYF
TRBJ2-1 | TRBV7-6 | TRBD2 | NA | TGTGCCAGCAGCTTAGGTCCGGGAGGGGCCAATGAGCAGTTCTTC | CASSLGPGGANEQFF
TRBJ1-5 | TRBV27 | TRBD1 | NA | TGTGCCAGCAGTTTACTGGGACAGCGAAGGCAGCCCCAGCATTTT | CASSLLGQRRQPQHF
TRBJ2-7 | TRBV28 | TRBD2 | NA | TGTGCCAGCAGTGTAGCGGGAGGGCACGAGCAGTACTTC | CASSVAGGHEQYF
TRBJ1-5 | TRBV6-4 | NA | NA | TGTGCCAGCAGCCAGTATAGCGATCAGCCCCAGCATTTT | CASSQYSDQPQHF
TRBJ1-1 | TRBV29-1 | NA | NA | TGCAGCGCTAATACAGGGAACACTGAAGCTTTCTTT | CSANTGNTEAFF
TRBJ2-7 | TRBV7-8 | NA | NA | TGTGCCACAGAACTGTCCTACGAGCAGTACTTC | CATELSYEQYF
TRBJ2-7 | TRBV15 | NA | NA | TGTGCCACCAGCAGAGATTCTCGACCTGAGCAGTACTTC | CATSRDSRPEQYF
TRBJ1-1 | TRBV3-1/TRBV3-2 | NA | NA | TGTGCCAGCAGCCGAGGGGTCGTTGAAGCTTTCTTT | CASSRGVVEAFF
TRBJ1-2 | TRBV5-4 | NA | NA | TGTGCCAGCAGCGGGGGGGGGACCCAAAATGGCTACACCTTC | CASSGGGTQNGYTF